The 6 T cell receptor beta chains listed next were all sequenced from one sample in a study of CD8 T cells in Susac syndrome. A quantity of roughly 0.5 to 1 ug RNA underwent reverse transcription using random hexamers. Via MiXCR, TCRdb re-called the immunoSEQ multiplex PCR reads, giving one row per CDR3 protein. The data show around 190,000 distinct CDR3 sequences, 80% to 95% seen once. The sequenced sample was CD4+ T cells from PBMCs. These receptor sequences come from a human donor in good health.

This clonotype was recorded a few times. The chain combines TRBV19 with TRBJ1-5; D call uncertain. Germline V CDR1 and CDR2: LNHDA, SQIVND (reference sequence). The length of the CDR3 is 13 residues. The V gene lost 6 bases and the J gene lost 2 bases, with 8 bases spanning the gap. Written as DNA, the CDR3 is TGTGCCAGTAGATCCCGGGGCAATCAGCCCCAGCATTTT. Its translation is CASRSRGNQPQHF.

CDR3 loop: CASSEEWDTQYF. DNA for the CDR3: TGTGCCAGCAGTGAAGAGTGGGATACGCAGTATTTT. The gene calls are TRBV2 and TRBJ2-3; the D is unclear. Germline CDR1 is SNHLY and CDR2 is FYNNEI. The CDR3 covers 12 residues. The V end lost 1 base, the J end lost 6 bases, and 5 bases lay between the germline ends. Combining the CDR3 with reference TRBV2 and TRBJ2-3 gives the whole variable domain EPEVTQTPSHQVTQMGQEVILRCVPISNHLYFYWYRQILGQKVEFLVSFYNNEISEKSEIFDDQFSVERPDGSNFTLKIRSTKLEDSAMYFCASSEEWDTQYFGPGTRLTVL.

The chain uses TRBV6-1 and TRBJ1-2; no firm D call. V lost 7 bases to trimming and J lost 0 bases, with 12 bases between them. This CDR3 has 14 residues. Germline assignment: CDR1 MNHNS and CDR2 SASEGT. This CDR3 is CASTANTANYGYTF. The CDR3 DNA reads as TGTGCCAGCACCGCCAACACGGCTAACTATGGCTACACCTTC.

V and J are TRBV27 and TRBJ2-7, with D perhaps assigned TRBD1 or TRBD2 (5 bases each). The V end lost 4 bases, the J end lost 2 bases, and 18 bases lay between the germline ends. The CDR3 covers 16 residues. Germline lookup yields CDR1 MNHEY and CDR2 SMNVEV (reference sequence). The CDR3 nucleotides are TGTGCCAGCAGTTCATATTCAGGGACCAAGACCTACGAGCAGTACGTC. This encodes CASSSYSGTKTYEQYV.

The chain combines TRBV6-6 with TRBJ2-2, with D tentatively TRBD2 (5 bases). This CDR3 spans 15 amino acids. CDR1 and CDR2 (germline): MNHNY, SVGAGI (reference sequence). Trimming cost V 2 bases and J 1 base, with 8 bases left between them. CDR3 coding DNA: TGTGCCAGCAGTTACAAGGCGGGGAACACCGGGGAGCTGTTTTTT. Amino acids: CASSYKAGNTGELFF.

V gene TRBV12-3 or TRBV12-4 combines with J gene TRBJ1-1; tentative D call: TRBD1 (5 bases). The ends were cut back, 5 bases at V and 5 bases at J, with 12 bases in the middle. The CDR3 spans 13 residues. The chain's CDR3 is CASSPTAFTEAFF. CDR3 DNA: TGTGCCAGCAGTCCGACAGCATTTACTGAAGCTTTCTTT.